This T cell receptor beta chain was sequenced for a study of control samples from healthy donors and cancer patients. Assay used: immunoSEQ multiplex PCR; TCRdb lists only in-frame clones, some missing. The repertoire holds around 81,000 clones, with about 92% as singletons. The CDR3 is made up of 13 amino acids. Trimming cost V 8 bases and J 2 bases, with 12 bases left between them. Germline V gene sequence: CDR1 MDHEN, CDR2 SYDVKM. The J gene is TRBJ2-5, the V gene TRBV28; perhaps TRBD1 as D (5 bases). The origin of this receptor is a woman aged 25 to 39 in good health. The sample was blood. The CDR3: CASRAQGQETQYF. CDR3 in DNA: TGTGCCAGCCGAGCCCAGGGTCAAGAGACCCAGTACTTC.